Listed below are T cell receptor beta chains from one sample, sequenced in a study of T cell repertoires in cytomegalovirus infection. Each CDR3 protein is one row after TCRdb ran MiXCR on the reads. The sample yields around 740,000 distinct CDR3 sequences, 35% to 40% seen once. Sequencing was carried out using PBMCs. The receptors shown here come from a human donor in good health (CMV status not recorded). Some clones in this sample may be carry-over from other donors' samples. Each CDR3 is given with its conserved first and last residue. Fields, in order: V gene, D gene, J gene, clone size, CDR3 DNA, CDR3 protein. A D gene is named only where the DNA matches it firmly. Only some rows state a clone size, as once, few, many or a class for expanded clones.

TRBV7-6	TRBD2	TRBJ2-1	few	TGTGCCAGCAGCTTAGGGACTAGCGGGGGACGTAGGCAGCAGTTCTTC	CASSLGTSGGRRQQFF
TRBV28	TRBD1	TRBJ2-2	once	TGTGCCAGCAGTTTTCTGGGCGGACTAGGGACAGGGGGGACCGGGGAGCTGTTTTTT	CASSFLGGLGTGGTGELFF
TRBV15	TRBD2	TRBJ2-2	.	TGTGACACCAGCAGTGGGACTAGCGATACCGGGGAGCTGTTTTTT	CDTSSGTSDTGELFF
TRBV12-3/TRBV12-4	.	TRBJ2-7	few	TGTGCCAGCAGAAGGTCCCACGAGCAGTACTTC	CASRRSHEQYF
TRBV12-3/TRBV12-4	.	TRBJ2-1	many	TGTGCCAGCAGCTTAAGCAGGGGCAATGAGCAGTTCTTC	CASSLSRGNEQFF
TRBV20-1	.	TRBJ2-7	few	TGCAGTGCTAGGGGCAGGGCCTACGAGCAGTACTTC	CSARGRAYEQYF
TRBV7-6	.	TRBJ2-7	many	TGTGCCAGCAGCTTGGGCAGGGTGGGCTCCTACGAGCAGTACTTC	CASSLGRVGSYEQYF
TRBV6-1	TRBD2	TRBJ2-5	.	TGTGCCAGCAGTGAAGCGCTGAGCGGGGGGGGCCAAGAGACCCAGTACTTC	CASSEALSGGGQETQYF
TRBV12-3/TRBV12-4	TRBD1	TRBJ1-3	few	TGTGCCAGCAGAATCGGGACAGGGTCCTCTGGAAACACCATATATTTT	CASRIGTGSSGNTIYF
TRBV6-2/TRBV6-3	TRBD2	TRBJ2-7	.	TGTGCCAGCAGTTACTCATCTAGCAGCTCGCGGGGGGAGCAGTACTTC	CASSYSSSSSRGEQYF
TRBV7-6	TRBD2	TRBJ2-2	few	TGTGCCAGCAGCTTAGATTTGGCTAGCGGGGGTGCAACGAACACCGGGGAGCTGTTTTTT	CASSLDLASGGATNTGELFF
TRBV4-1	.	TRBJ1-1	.	TGCGCCAGCAGCCAAAACCCCATAACAACTGAAGCTTTCTTT	CASSQNPITTEAFF
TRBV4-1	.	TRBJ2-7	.	TGCGCCAGCAGCCAAGACTGGGAGCCCTACGAGCAGTACTTC	CASSQDWEPYEQYF
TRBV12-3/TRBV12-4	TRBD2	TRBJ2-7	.	TGTGCCAGCAGTTTCGGGGGGGACAACGAGCAGTCCTTC	CASSFGGDNEQSF
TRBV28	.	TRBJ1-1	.	TGTGCCAGCAGTCCGAGACGCTTCACTGAAGCTTTCTTT	CASSPRRFTEAFF
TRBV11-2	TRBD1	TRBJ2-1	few	TGTGCCAGCAGCTTAGTGGGGAAACAGGGGCGTCGCTACAATGAGCAGTTCTTC	CASSLVGKQGRRYNEQFF
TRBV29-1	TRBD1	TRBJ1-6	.	TGCAGCGTTGACAGGGACAGGGGCCCTTATAATTCACCCCTCCACTTT	CSVDRDRGPYNSPLHF
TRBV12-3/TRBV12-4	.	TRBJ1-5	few	TGTGCCAGCAGTGGAGTAGGACAAGTGCCCCAGCATTTT	CASSGVGQVPQHF
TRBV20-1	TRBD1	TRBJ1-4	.	TGCAGTGCTAGAGACGCGCCGTGGAGACAGGGTATCAGGGAAAAACTGTTTTTT	CSARDAPWRQGIREKLFF
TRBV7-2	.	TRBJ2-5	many	TGTGCCAGCAGCTTAGGGTCATGGGGGGAACAAGAGACCCAGTACTTC	CASSLGSWGEQETQYF
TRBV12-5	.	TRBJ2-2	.	TGTGCTAGTGCCTCTCCGACCGGGGAGCTGTTTTTT	CASASPTGELFF
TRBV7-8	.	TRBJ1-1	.	TGTGCCAGCAGCTTTAAACCGGAGAACACTGAAGCTTTCTTT	CASSFKPENTEAFF
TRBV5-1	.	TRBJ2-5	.	TGCGCCAGCAGCCAGACCCCCGGAAGGCAAGAGACCCAGTACTTC	CASSQTPGRQETQYF
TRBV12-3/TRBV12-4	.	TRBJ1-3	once	TGTGCCAGCAGTTTGAGGGTTGATATGTCCGGAAACACCATATATTTT	CASSLRVDMSGNTIYF
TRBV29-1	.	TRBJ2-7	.	TGCAGCGTTGAAACGATGGGGTTCGACGCGCAGTACTTC	CSVETMGFDAQYF
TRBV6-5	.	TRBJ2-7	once	TGTGCCAGCAGTTCCCCCCCAGGCGAGCAGTACTTC	CASSSPPGEQYF
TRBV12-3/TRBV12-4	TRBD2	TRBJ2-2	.	TGTGCCAGCACCCCCAGCGGGAGGGTCGGGGAGCTGTTTTTT	CASTPSGRVGELFF
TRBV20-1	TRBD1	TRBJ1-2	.	TGCAGTGCTATCCCGACAGGGTTGGGAGGCTACACCTTC	CSAIPTGLGGYTF
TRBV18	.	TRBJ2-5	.	TGTGCCAGCTCACCCCAAGCCACGCAAGAGACCCAGTACTTC	CASSPQATQETQYF
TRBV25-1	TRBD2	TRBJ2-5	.	TGTGCCAGCAGTGAGTTTCTGGGAGGGTCGGAGACCCAGTACTTC	CASSEFLGGSETQYF
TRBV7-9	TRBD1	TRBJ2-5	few	TGTGCCAGCAGCGCGTGGGACAGCCCTCAAGAGACCCAGTACTTC	CASSAWDSPQETQYF
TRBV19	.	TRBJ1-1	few	TGTGCCAGTAGTACGAATAAAGGGGGTTCTGAAGCTTTCTTT	CASSTNKGGSEAFF
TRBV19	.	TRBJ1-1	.	TGTGCCAGTAGTAACAGGGTGCGGACTGAAGCTTTCTTT	CASSNRVRTEAFF
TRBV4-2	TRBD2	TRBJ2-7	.	TGTGCCAGCAGCCAAGATTCCGGGACTAGCGGCTACGAGCAGTACTTC	CASSQDSGTSGYEQYF
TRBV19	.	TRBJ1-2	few	TGTGCCAGTAGTGTGACAGTCAGGGACTATGGCTACACCTTC	CASSVTVRDYGYTF
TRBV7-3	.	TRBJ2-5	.	TGTGCCAGCAGCTTAAACGGTATAGACGGAGAGACCCAGTACTTC	CASSLNGIDGETQYF
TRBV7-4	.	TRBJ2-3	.	TGTGCCAGCAGCTTTCGAACCCCGATGGGAAATACGCAGTATTTT	CASSFRTPMGNTQYF
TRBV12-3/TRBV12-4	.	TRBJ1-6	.	TGTGCCAGCAGTTTACGGTGCAATGAAGGTTCACCCCTCCACTTT	CASSLRCNEGSPLHF
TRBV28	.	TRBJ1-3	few	TGTGCCAGCAGTTTATTCCGGATCTCTGGAAACACCATATATTTT	CASSLFRISGNTIYF
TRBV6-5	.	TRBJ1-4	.	TGTGCCAGCCAGGCCCGACCCTCCGCTAATGAAAAACTGTTTTTT	CASQARPSANEKLFF
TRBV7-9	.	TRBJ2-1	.	TGTGCCAGCAGCCCTGTGGGTCCGCCCTACAATGAGCAGTTCTTC	CASSPVGPPYNEQFF
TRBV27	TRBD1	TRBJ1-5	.	TGTGCCAGCAGTCCCATCGGGGGAAGGGGGCTTCTTTATAGCAATCAGCCCCAGCATTTT	CASSPIGGRGLLYSNQPQHF
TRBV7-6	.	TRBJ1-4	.	TGTGCCAGAAGCTTAGGAGCAGGGTTTGGCACCGGTGAAAAAATGTTTTTT	CARSLGAGFGTGEKMFF
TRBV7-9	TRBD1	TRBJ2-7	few	TGTGCCAGCAGCTTACCCGGGACAGGTTGGTCCTACGAGCAGTACTTC	CASSLPGTGWSYEQYF
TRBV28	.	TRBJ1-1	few	TGTGCCAGCAGTATACCCCGGGACACTATGAACACTGAAGCTTTCTTT	CASSIPRDTMNTEAFF
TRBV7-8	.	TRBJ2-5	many	TGTGCCAGCAGCTTAGCTAACAGACAAGAGACCCAGTACTTC	CASSLANRQETQYF
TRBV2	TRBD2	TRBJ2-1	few	TGTGCCAGCAGTGGCGGAAGAGCGGGAGGGTACAATGAGCAGTTCTTC	CASSGGRAGGYNEQFF